The rows below give T cell receptor beta chains drawn from one sample of a study of blood T cell repertoires in COVID-19. Assay used: immunoSEQ multiplex PCR; TCRdb lists only in-frame clones, some missing. The repertoire has some 81,000 clones, 90% to 95% of them found once; the top ten carry less than 5%. Specimen: peripheral blood. All receptors derive from a human donor with active COVID-19. The donor label of this sample is uncertain. Each CDR3 is given with its conserved first and last residue. A D gene is named only where the DNA matches it firmly. Some rows mark clone size as missing; the rest say once, few, many or name a class of expanded clone.

j_call	d_call	v_call	clone_size	cdr3_aa	cdr3_nt
TRBJ2-7	NA	TRBV5-1	few	CASSPQDRRYEQYF	TGCGCCAGCAGCCCCCAAGACAGGCGCTACGAGCAGTACTTC
TRBJ2-1	TRBD2	TRBV6-5	NA	CASRAWTSGTNEQFF	TGTGCCAGCAGAGCTTGGACTAGCGGGACCAATGAGCAGTTCTTC
TRBJ1-5	TRBD1	TRBV19	NA	CASRQTGAGTQPQHF	TGTGCCAGTAGACAGACAGGGGCGGGAACCCAGCCCCAGCATTTT
TRBJ2-1	NA	TRBV11-2	NA	CASSLRDGGSHYNEQFF	TGTGCCAGCAGCTTAAGGGATGGGGGGTCCCACTACAATGAGCAGTTCTTC
TRBJ1-2	NA	TRBV6-4	NA	CASSGGRDSGYTF	TGTGCCAGCAGTGGAGGGAGGGACTCTGGCTACACCTTC
TRBJ2-1	NA	TRBV7-2	NA	CASSLLSNEQFF	TGTGCCAGCAGCTTACTATCAAATGAGCAGTTCTTC
TRBJ2-7	TRBD2	TRBV15	NA	CATSRDAGGTYEQYF	TGTGCCACCAGCAGAGATGCGGGAGGGACCTACGAGCAGTACTTC
TRBJ2-3	NA	TRBV5-1	NA	CASSRDLDTQYF	TGCGCCAGCAGCCGGGACTTGGATACGCAGTATTTT
TRBJ2-1	TRBD2	TRBV10-2	NA	CASRAGLAGGGYNEQFF	TGCGCCAGCAGAGCCGGACTAGCGGGAGGGGGGTACAATGAGCAGTTCTTC
TRBJ2-7	TRBD2	TRBV9	NA	CASSSRSGRDEQYF	TGTGCCAGCAGCTCTCGTAGCGGGAGAGATGAGCAGTACTTC
TRBJ2-5	TRBD2	TRBV9	NA	CASSVGGRKPYQETQYF	TGTGCCAGCAGCGTAGGCGGGAGGAAACCCTACCAAGAGACCCAGTACTTC
TRBJ2-6	NA	TRBV4-1	NA	CASSSTLGNVLTF	TGCGCCAGCAGTTCGACTCTTGGCAACGTCCTGACTTTC
TRBJ2-5	NA	TRBV7-2	NA	CASSLSLETQYF	TGTGCCAGCAGCTTATCTCTGGAGACCCAGTACTTC
TRBJ2-4	NA	TRBV5-4	NA	CASSLAHGGLAKNIQYF	TGTGCCAGCAGCTTGGCCCATGGAGGGCTGGCCAAAAACATTCAGTACTTC
TRBJ2-2	TRBD1	TRBV9	NA	CASTAGQGSIGELFF	TGTGCCAGCACCGCGGGACAGGGGTCGATCGGGGAGCTGTTTTTT
TRBJ1-5	NA	TRBV19	NA	CASSIVGSRNQPQHF	TGTGCCAGTAGTATTGTGGGCTCGCGCAATCAGCCCCAGCATTTT
TRBJ1-1	TRBD1	TRBV10-3	NA	CAISAGGANTEAFF	TGTGCCATCAGTGCAGGGGGCGCGAACACTGAAGCTTTCTTT
TRBJ2-7	NA	TRBV19	NA	CASSEALQGLEQYF	TGTGCCAGTAGTGAGGCCCTACAGGGTTTGGAGCAGTACTTC
TRBJ2-3	NA	TRBV4-1	NA	CASSPPGGGTDTQYF	TGCGCCAGCAGCCCCCCGGGGGGCGGCACAGATACGCAGTATTTT
TRBJ2-2	NA	TRBV9	NA	CASSVLGAGPLLNGELFF	TGTGCCAGCAGCGTACTTGGGGCAGGGCCCCTTCTTAACGGGGAGCTGTTTTTT
TRBJ1-4	NA	TRBV5-1	NA	CASSLGGGNEKLFF	TGCGCCAGCAGCTTGGGAGGTGGTAATGAAAAACTGTTTTTT
TRBJ2-1	TRBD2	TRBV2	NA	CASSASGRYNEQFF	TGTGCCAGCAGCGCCAGCGGGAGGTACAATGAGCAGTTCTTC
TRBJ2-2	TRBD1	TRBV18	NA	CASSPRKGAPGTGELFF	TGTGCCAGCTCACCCAGAAAGGGGGCGCCGGGCACCGGGGAGCTGTTTTTT
TRBJ2-1	NA	TRBV6-2/TRBV6-3	NA	CASSYGFSGRGNEQFF	TGTGCCAGCAGTTATGGGTTTAGCGGCCGTGGCAATGAGCAGTTCTTC
TRBJ2-7	TRBD1	TRBV18	NA	CASSPSDRGGYEQYF	TGTGCCAGCTCACCGTCCGACAGGGGTGGATACGAGCAGTACTTC
TRBJ2-5	NA	TRBV29-1	NA	CSVELLGPMTQYF	TGCAGCGTTGAGCTGCTAGGCCCCATGACCCAGTACTTC
TRBJ2-7	NA	TRBV7-9	NA	CASSSTEANSYEQYF	TGTGCCAGCAGTTCGACCGAAGCGAATTCCTACGAGCAGTACTTC
TRBJ1-1	TRBD1	TRBV5-6	NA	CASSLRTGAMNTEAFF	TGTGCCAGCAGCTTGCGGACAGGCGCTATGAACACTGAAGCTTTCTTT